One T cell receptor beta chain is described in this entry. Its binding antigen is unknown. The input lacks base qualities; no much larger clone sits a single base away. The germline V gene specifies SGHRS as CDR1 and YFSETQ as CDR2. Its CDR3 holds 13 amino acids, cysteine through phenylalanine. Only CDR3 DNA remains: 39 bases, in frame from the first base. V is clipped by 3 bases and J by 3 bases, and the sequence between their germline boundaries is 10 bases long. This sample is drawn from a study of blood T cell repertoires in COVID-19 (dated by TCRdb to the early 2020s). Describing the broader study: Samples covering the acute and convalescent phases of COVID-19 were provided by collaborators in the United States, Italy and Spain. Subjects who had been exposed to COVID-19, were actively infected with it, or had recovered from it provided the deeply sampled blood TCRbeta repertoires that made up the dataset. Where available, HLA class I and class II types were obtained from metadata supplied by the sample provider rather than from assay-based typing. Samples were obtained from the ongoing ImmuneRACE study (first 160 participants) and from approximately 1,200 subjects provided by 6 global collaborators. The sample metadata nearly always contained a de-identified subject ID, COVID-19 status, age in years and sex. The repertoires were released in a freely available public database meant as a resource for research on the immune response to SARS-CoV-2. The material from the prospective study consisted of cDNA or gDNA derived from T cells, B-cell-depleted T cells, or PBMCs.

What the study reported, not specific to this receptor: Clinical and demographic metadata were provided uncurated, with the amount varying by source and participant.

TCRbeta CDR3 regions were amplified from genomic DNA by means of the immunoSEQ Assay, a bias-controlled multiplex PCR. The authors processed their data as follows. Within the assay, amplification of reference gene primers was used to estimate how many nucleated cells each sample contained. Sequence reads were collapsed and filtered to measure the absolute abundance of every unique TCRbeta CDR3 rearrangement. For each sample, productive Simpson clonality was calculated as the square root of Simpson's diversity index over productive rearrangements. TCRdb mirrors the immuneACCESS table, restricted to in-frame sequences. Some clones are absent from its copies; in checked studies, under half trace to an unresolved V gene, and the reason for the others is unknown. V, J and clone size reflect that table, while D and trimming were determined from the DNA. Here the sample has about 73,000 clones; 77% occur a single time. The ten largest account for roughly 2.4% of the sample.

One collaborating source in Seattle enrolled patients during active infection and followed them longitudinally through the course of disease. The collaborating institutions used their own protocols to collect whole blood in K2EDTA tubes. For TCRbeta analysis, collaborators shipped samples in one of three forms: frozen whole blood, isolated PBMCs, or DNA extracted from either of those sample types. The receptor was isolated from a man aged 65 to 85 with COVID-19, enrolled during active disease. This chain is built from TRBV5-1 and TRBJ2-7; the D segment could be TRBD1, given 6 matching bases. Sequencing input: peripheral blood. The CDR3 amino acid sequence is: CASSYREGYEQYF. The nucleotide sequence is given as TGCGCCAGCAGCTACAGGGAAGGCTACGAGCAGTACTTC.